This TCR beta chain was captured in a study of CD8 T cells in Susac syndrome (dated by TCRdb to about 2019). A note on the overall study: Of the Susac syndrome patients who were sequenced, roughly six had clinically active disease and roughly eight were in clinical remission. Whether CD8+ T cell activation and differentiation in Susac syndrome was antigen driven was tested using repertoire sequencing. At the time of blood withdrawal, Susac syndrome patients were either therapy-naive, taking corticosteroids (with some also receiving IVIg), or on IVIg alone. The investigation overall reported the following: The study acknowledged that relatively few individuals were included in the TCR sequencing and HLA analysis. The CD4+ T cell repertoire of patients with Susac syndrome showed no detectable clonal expansion.

Peripheral blood CD8+ and CD4+ T cells from healthy donors, Susac syndrome patients and multiple sclerosis patients were profiled using high-throughput TCR beta sequencing. The Susac syndrome patients fulfilled recently defined diagnostic criteria for either definite or probable disease. Bulk CD8+ and CD4+ T cells were purified by magnetic negative isolation, while CD8+ TEMRA cells were enriched using FACS. Blood was drawn into EDTA tubes, processed within 24 hours, and PBMCs were isolated by density gradient centrifugation. PBMCs intended for TCR sequencing were cryopreserved in liquid nitrogen and were subsequently thawed in a 37 degrees C water bath. The sorted or isolated CD4+, CD8+ and CD8+ TEMRA cells reached a purity of at least 90%. Trimming takes 0 bases off V and 6 bases off J; junction bases not matched to a gene: 8. CDR1 and CDR2 are read off the germline V gene as SGHTA and FQGTGA. Measured from the cysteine to the phenylalanine, the CDR3 is 16 residues long. This entry keeps only the CDR3 DNA: 48 bases, framed from base 1.

RNA was extracted using the RNeasy kit, and about 0.5 to 1 ug of the RNA was reverse transcribed with random hexamers. TCR beta CDR3 regions were amplified with the immunoSEQ multiplex PCR assay covering 54 Vbeta and 13 Jbeta segments. PCR amplification bias was corrected using a synthetic template baseline for primer optimization and computational correction. Per the authors' processing: Reads were assigned to V, D and J genes according to IMGT and analyzed in immunoSEQ Analyzer, with only productive sequences retained. Clonality was computed as one minus Shannon entropy normalized by log2 of the number of productive unique sequences. Public and private clones were assessed among the 100 most prevalent clones of each patient and control. Clones were defined as Susac-specific if absent from the healthy and MS cohorts, from 1052 published viral clones and from other ImmuneACCESS disease sequences. The public reads were reanalyzed by TCRdb: fastp trimming at Q25, MiXCR alignment, in-frame beta chains only. Every CDR3 protein is listed once, alongside the most common genes and DNA of its rows. V and J calls and clone size were set by TCRdb, not the authors. The sample table lists 170,000 or so distinct CDR3 sequences, around 94% of them with a count of one. Of the sample, about 0.1% is held by the ten largest clones.

Concerning this clonotype itself: Its antigen is currently not known. Base qualities were left out, and no much larger clone turns up one base away.

The sequence was obtained from a human donor with Susac syndrome. Recombination connected TRBV7-3 to TRBJ2-1, and 7 bases in between align with TRBD1. Sequences were obtained from CD4+ T cells from PBMCs. The CDR3 here reads CASSLTGGAKVNEQFF. Here is the DNA: TGTGCCAGCAGCTTAACAGGGGGCGCCAAAGTCAATGAGCAGTTCTTC.